This TCR beta chain was documented in a study of blood T cell repertoires in COVID-19. About the research overall: The United States, Italy and Spain provided the acute and convalescent COVID-19 samples. T cells, B-cell-depleted T cells, or PBMCs provided the cDNA or gDNA that served as material.

The CDR3 has 17 amino acids. Germline V gene data show CDR1 as SGHTA and CDR2 as FQGTGA. V trimming: 6 bases; J trimming: 4 bases; junction bases outside the gene matches: 12. In the original processing: Researchers report that nucleated cell counts were estimated from reference gene primer amplification. Only in-frame clones appear in the TCRdb table, and some are missing; sequencing was by immunoSEQ multiplex PCR. D and trimming were read from the DNA, whereas the V and J calls and clone size are those reported in that table. The repertoire consists of 250,000 to 350,000 clones, with roughly 90% occurring once and the leading ten covering 2% to 3%.

The chain combines TRBV7-3 with TRBJ2-1; 10 bases match TRBD2. Material for sequencing was peripheral blood. The sequence came from a young man with active or convalescent COVID-19. In nucleotides, the CDR3 is TGTGCCAGCAGTCCCGGGGGGGCTAGCGGGAGTTACAATGAGCAGTTCTTC. This codes for CASSPGGASGSYNEQFF.